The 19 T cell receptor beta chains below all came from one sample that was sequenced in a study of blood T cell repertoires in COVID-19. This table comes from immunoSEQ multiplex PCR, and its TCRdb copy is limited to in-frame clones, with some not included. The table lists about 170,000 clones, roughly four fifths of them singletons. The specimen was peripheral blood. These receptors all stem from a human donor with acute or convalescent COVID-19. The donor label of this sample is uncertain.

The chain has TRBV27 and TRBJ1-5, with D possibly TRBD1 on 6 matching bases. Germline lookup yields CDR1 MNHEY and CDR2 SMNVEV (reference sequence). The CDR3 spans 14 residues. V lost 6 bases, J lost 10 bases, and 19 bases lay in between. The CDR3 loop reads CASRRYRDLGPQHF. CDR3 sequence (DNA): TGTGCCAGCAGGCGATACAGGGATTTGGGCCCCCAGCATTTT.

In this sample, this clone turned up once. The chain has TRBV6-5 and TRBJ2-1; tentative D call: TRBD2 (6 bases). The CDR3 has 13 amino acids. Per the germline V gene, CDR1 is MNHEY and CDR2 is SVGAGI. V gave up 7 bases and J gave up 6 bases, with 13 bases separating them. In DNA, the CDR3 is TGTGCCAGCAACCCCGGGGGAGGCAATGAGCAGTTCTTC. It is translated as CASNPGGGNEQFF.

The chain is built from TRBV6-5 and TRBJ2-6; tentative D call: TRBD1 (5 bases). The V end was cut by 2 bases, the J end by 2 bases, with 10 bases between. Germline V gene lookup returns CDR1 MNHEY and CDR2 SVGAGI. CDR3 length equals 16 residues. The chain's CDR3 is CASSYATETGANVLTF. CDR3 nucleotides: TGTGCCAGCAGTTACGCGACAGAGACTGGGGCCAACGTCCTGACTTTC.

The CDR3, as DNA: TGTGCCAGCAGCCAAGGAAGGGGGACGGAGACCCAGTACTTC. Protein product: CASSQGRGTETQYF. The gene calls are TRBV3-1 (or the pseudogene TRBV3-2) and TRBJ2-5; a weak D match, TRBD1 (6 bases). V lost 1 base and J 5 bases, leaving 11 bases between the germline ends. From germline, CDR1 is LGHDT and CDR2 YNNKEL (reference sequence). This CDR3 is 14 amino acids long.

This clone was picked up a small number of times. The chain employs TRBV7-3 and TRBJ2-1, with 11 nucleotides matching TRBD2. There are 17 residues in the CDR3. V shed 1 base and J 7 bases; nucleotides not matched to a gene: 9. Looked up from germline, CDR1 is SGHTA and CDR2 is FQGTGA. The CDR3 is CASSLIGGTSGQNEQFF. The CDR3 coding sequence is TGTGCCAGCAGCTTAATAGGCGGGACTAGCGGACAAAATGAGCAGTTCTTC.

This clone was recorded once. CDR3 loop: CASTPRQGSGYGYTF. In nucleotides, the CDR3 is TGTGCCAGCACCCCCCGGCAGGGATCGGGCTATGGCTACACCTTC. The chain combines TRBV6-5 with TRBJ1-2; tentatively, D is TRBD1 (5 bases). Trimming removed 7 bases from V and 4 bases from J, with 19 bases in between. This CDR3 spans 15 amino acids. CDR1 and CDR2 from the germline V gene are MNHEY and SVGAGI.

The CDR3 is CASSNLRQGVRETQYF. The CDR3 DNA reads TGTGCCAGCAGCAATCTCAGACAGGGGGTCCGGGAGACCCAGTACTTC. The chain recombines TRBV21-1 with TRBJ2-5; the table's D call, TRBD1, has no DNA check behind it. TRBV21-1 is a known pseudogene. CDR3 size: 16 residues.

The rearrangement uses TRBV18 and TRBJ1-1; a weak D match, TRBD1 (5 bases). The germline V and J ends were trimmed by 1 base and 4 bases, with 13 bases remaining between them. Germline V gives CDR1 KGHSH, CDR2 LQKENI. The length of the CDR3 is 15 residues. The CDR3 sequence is CASSPRGSLVTEAFF. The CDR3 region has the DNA TGTGCCAGCTCACCACGGGGCAGTCTAGTCACTGAAGCTTTCTTT. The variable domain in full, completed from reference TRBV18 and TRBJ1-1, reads NAGVMQNPRHLVRRRGQEARLRCSPMKGHSHVYWYRQLPEEGLKFMVYLQKENIIDESGMPKERFSAEFPKEGPSILRIQQVVRGDSAAYFCASSPRGSLVTEAFFGQGTRLTVV.

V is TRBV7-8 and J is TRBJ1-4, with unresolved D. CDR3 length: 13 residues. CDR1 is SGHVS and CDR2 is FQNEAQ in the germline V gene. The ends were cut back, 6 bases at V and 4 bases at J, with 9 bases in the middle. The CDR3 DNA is TGTGCCAGCAGACTCGGACTTAATGAAAAACTGTTTTTT. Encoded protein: CASRLGLNEKLFF.

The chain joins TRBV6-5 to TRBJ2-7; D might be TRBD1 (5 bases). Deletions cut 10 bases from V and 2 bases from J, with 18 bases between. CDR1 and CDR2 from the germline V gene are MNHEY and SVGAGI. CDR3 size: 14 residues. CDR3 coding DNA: TGTGCCATCCGACCCAGACAGCCGCCCTACGAGCAGTACTTC. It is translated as CAIRPRQPPYEQYF.

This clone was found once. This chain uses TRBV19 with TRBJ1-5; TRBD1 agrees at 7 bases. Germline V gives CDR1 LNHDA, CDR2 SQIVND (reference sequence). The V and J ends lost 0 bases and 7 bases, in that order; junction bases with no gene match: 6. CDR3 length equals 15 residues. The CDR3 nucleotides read TGTGCCAGTAGTATAGACAGGGGGGTCAACCAGCCCCAGCATTTT. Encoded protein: CASSIDRGVNQPQHF.

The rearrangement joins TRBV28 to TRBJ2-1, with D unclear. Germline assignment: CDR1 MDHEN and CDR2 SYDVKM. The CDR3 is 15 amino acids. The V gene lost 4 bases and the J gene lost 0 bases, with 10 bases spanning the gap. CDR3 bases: TGTGCCAGCAGTTCTGCGAGGAGCTCCTACAATGAGCAGTTCTTC. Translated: CASSSARSSYNEQFF.

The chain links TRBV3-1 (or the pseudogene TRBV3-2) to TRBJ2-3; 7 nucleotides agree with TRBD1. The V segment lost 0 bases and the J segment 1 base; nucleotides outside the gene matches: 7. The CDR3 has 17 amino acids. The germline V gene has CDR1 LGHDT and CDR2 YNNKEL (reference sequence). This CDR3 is CASSQDFRGLGTDTQYF. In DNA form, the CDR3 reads TGTGCCAGCAGCCAAGATTTCAGGGGGTTGGGCACAGATACGCAGTATTTT.

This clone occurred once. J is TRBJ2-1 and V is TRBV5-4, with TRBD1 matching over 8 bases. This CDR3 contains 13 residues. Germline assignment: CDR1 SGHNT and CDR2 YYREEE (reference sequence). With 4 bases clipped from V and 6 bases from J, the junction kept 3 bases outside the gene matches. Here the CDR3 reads CASSPTGGNEQFF. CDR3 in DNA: TGTGCCAGCAGCCCCACAGGGGGCAATGAGCAGTTCTTC.

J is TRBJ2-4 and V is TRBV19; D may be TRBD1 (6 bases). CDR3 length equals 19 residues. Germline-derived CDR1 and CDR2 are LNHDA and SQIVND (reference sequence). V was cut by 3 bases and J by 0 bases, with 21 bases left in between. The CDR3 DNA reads TGTGCCAGTAGTATTGGAGGCAGGGGTTATTTACTAGCCAAAAACATTCAGTACTTC. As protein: CASSIGGRGYLLAKNIQYF.

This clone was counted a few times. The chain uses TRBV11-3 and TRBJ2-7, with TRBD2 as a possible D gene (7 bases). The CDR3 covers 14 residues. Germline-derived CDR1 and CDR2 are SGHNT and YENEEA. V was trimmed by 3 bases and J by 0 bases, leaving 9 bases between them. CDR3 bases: TGTGCCAGCAGCTTGAGGGGGGGCTCCTACGAGCAGTACTTC. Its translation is CASSLRGGSYEQYF.

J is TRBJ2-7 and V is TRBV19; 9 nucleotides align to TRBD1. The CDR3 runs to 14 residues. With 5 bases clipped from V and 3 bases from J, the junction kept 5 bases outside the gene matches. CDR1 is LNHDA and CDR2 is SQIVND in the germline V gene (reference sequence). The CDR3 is CASSADRGSYEQYF. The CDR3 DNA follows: TGTGCCAGTAGTGCGGACAGGGGAAGCTACGAGCAGTACTTC.

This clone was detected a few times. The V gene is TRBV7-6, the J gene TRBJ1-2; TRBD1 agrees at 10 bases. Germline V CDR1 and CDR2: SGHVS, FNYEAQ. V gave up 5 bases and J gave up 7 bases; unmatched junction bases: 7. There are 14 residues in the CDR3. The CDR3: CASSPGQGEGGYTF. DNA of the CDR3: TGTGCCAGCAGCCCCGGACAGGGGGAGGGTGGCTACACCTTC.

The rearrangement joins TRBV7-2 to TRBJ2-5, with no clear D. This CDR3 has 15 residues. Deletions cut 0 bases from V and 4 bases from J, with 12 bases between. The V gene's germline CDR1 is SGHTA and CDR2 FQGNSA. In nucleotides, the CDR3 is TGTGCCAGCAGCTTAGCTGGGCTCCAGGCAGAGACCCAGTACTTC. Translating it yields CASSLAGLQAETQYF.